The 15 T cell receptor beta chains below all came from one sample that was sequenced in a study of cytomegalovirus exposure and HLA in healthy donors. A multiplex PCR was run with 60 Vbeta primers and 13 Jbeta primers. TCRdb's copy holds only in-frame clones and misses some; the assay was immunoSEQ multiplex PCR. The sample includes 99,000 or so clones, over 12% of them seen just once. The source material was PBMCs. The receptors stem from a female donor in good health and CMV-seronegative.

CDR3 in DNA: TGTGCCAGCACCCCCTACGAGCAGTACTTC. Protein sequence: CASTPYEQYF. The gene calls are TRBV5-6 and TRBJ2-5; no clear D. The DNA matches TRBJ2-7 better at its end, which makes the J call doubtful. CDR1 SGHDT and CDR2 YYEEEE come from the germline V gene. The length of the CDR3 is 10 residues.

This chain links TRBV6-5 with TRBJ2-5; TRBD1 aligns across 9 bases. Trimming removed 5 bases from V and 5 bases from J; junction bases left unmatched: 9. Germline V gene data show CDR1 as MNHEY and CDR2 as SVGAGI. The CDR3 is made up of 15 amino acids. CDR3 DNA sequence: TGTGCCAGCAGTCGACCGGGACAGGGTCAGGAGACCCAGTACTTC. Translating it yields CASSRPGQGQETQYF.

The V gene is TRBV5-1, the J gene TRBJ2-5, with 11 bases fitting TRBD1. V was pared by 3 bases and J by 5 bases, with 12 bases of the junction left unmatched. In germline, CDR1 is SGHRS, CDR2 YFSETQ. This CDR3 spans 17 amino acids. The CDR3 DNA follows: TGCGCCAGCAGCTGGGCGGGACAGGGGGACTTGATGGAGACCCAGTACTTC. Its translation is CASSWAGQGDLMETQYF.

This clone has a handful of counts. The V gene is TRBV10-3, the J gene TRBJ1-2, with 12 bases that match TRBD1. V was pared by 4 bases and J by 1 base, with 7 bases of the junction left unmatched. The CDR3 totals 17 residues. Germline lookup yields CDR1 ENHRY and CDR2 SYGVKD. In DNA form, the CDR3 reads TGTGCCATCAGTGGCGGGACAGGGGGCGCGGATAACTATGGCTACACCTTC. As protein: CAISGGTGGADNYGYTF.

This sequence joins TRBV27 and TRBJ2-7, with TRBD2 matching over 10 bases. Germline values: CDR1 MNHEY, CDR2 SMNVEV (reference sequence). There are 16 residues in the CDR3. Trimming cost V 6 bases and J 2 bases; bases outside gene matches: 10. This chain's CDR3 is CASSDIKAGGPYEQYF. DNA of the CDR3: TGTGCCAGCAGCGATATTAAAGCGGGAGGGCCCTACGAGCAGTACTTC.

This clone was detected only a few times. The chain recombines TRBV20-1 with TRBJ2-7; tentative D call: TRBD2 (6 bases). V lost 6 bases and J lost 3, with 6 bases in between. CDR3 size: 10 residues. Germline V gene data show CDR1 as DFQATT and CDR2 as SNEGSKA (reference sequence). The CDR3 reads CSAGGYEQYF. CDR3 sequence (DNA): TGCAGTGCGGGAGGCTACGAGCAGTACTTC.

V is TRBV30 and J is TRBJ2-2; no clear D. Looked up from germline, CDR1 is GTSNPN and CDR2 is SVGIG (reference sequence). The CDR3 loop spans 14 amino acids. V lost 4 bases, J lost 2 bases, and 11 bases lay in between. DNA for the CDR3: TGTGCCTGGACTCGCCAGGAAAACACCGGGGAGCTGTTTTTT. Amino acids: CAWTRQENTGELFF. The whole variable domain, filled in from reference TRBV30 and TRBJ2-2, reads SQTIHQWPATLVQPVGSPLSLECTVEGTSNPNLYWYRQAAGRGLQLLFYSVGIGQISSEVPQNLSASRPQDRQFILSSKKLLLSDSGFYLCAWTRQENTGELFFGEGSRLTVL.

There are a few counts of this clone. The chain carries TRBV19 and TRBJ1-1; possible D gene TRBD1, 5 bases. CDR1 is LNHDA and CDR2 is SQIVND in the germline V gene (reference sequence). CDR3 length: 14 residues. V lost 6 bases, J lost 3 bases, and 14 bases lay in between. Written as DNA, the CDR3 is TGTGCCAGTAGACTCAGGGCATTGGACACTGAAGCTTTCTTT. It specifies CASRLRALDTEAFF.

The J gene is TRBJ2-2, the V gene TRBV2; 9 nucleotides align to TRBD1. The CDR3 runs to 13 residues. Losses at the gene ends were 6 bases for V and 4 bases for J; bases not matched to a gene: 0. Germline lookup yields CDR1 SNHLY and CDR2 FYNNEI. The CDR3 reads CASRGQGTGELFF. CDR3 sequence (DNA): TGTGCCAGCAGGGGACAGGGCACCGGGGAGCTGTTTTTT.

This rearrangement joins TRBV4-3 to TRBJ1-3; TRBD1 might be the D (6 bases). The CDR3 is 15 amino acids. CDR1 and CDR2 from the germline V gene are LGHNA and YSLEER. Trimming took 0 bases from V and 1 from J, leaving 7 bases between them. The CDR3 loop is CASSQETGSGNTIYF. The DNA of the CDR3 is TGCGCCAGCAGCCAAGAAACAGGGTCTGGAAACACCATATATTTT.

This clone was observed a handful of times. This chain uses TRBV5-1 with TRBJ1-2; D is unclear. The V gene's germline CDR1 is SGHRS and CDR2 YFSETQ. The CDR3 loop spans 13 amino acids. V was cut by 4 bases and J by 4 bases, with 11 bases left in between. The CDR3 loop reads CASSEKVSYGYTF. The CDR3 region has the DNA TGCGCCAGCAGCGAAAAAGTGAGCTATGGCTACACCTTC.

The V gene is TRBV10-3, the J gene TRBJ1-1; a weak D match, TRBD1 (5 bases). The CDR3 loop spans 17 amino acids. Germline CDR1 and CDR2: ENHRY and SYGVKD. V gave up 3 bases and J gave up 1 base, with 18 bases separating them. CDR3 protein: CAISEGSAAGRNTEAFF. DNA for the CDR3: TGTGCCATCAGTGAAGGGTCAGCAGCGGGACGGAACACTGAAGCTTTCTTT.

The chain recombines TRBV4-1 with TRBJ2-4, with TRBD2 identical over 10 bases. The CDR3 contains 17 residues. Germline assignment: CDR1 MGHRA and CDR2 YSYEKL. With V trimmed by 5 bases and J by 8 bases, 15 bases remained unmatched. The CDR3 nucleotides read TGCGCCAGCAGCGGCTGGACTAGCGGCTTAGGGGGGGACATTCAGTACTTC. Protein product: CASSGWTSGLGGDIQYF.

The gene calls are TRBV27 and TRBJ1-2; weak D call: TRBD1 (6 bases). The germline V gene encodes CDR1 MNHEY and CDR2 SMNVEV (reference sequence). With 1 base removed from V and 0 bases from J, the gap between germline ends came to 9 bases. There are 15 residues in the CDR3. In DNA, the CDR3 is TGTGCCAGCAGTTTATATGGGGACACTAACTATGGCTACACCTTC. As protein: CASSLYGDTNYGYTF.

The V gene is TRBV4-3, the J gene TRBJ2-7; 11 bases agree with TRBD2. J was trimmed by 4 bases and V by 6 bases; bases with no gene match: 5. Germline CDR1 is LGHNA and CDR2 is YSLEER. The length of the CDR3 is 14 residues. The CDR3 coding sequence is TGCGCCAGCAGTCCCGGGACTAGCGGATACGAGCAGTACTTC. Its protein product is CASSPGTSGYEQYF.